One and the same sample provided the 10 T cell receptor beta chains below, sequenced in a study of blood T cell repertoires in COVID-19. Sequencing was performed with immunoSEQ multiplex PCR; in TCRdb, only in-frame clones are kept and a portion is missing. The sample lists 300,000 to 350,000 clones, about nine tenths seen once, with under 7% in the top ten. The specimen was peripheral blood. Every receptor here comes from a woman aged 25 to 39 with COVID-19, enrolled during active disease.

The V gene is TRBV6-5, the J gene TRBJ2-7, with 8 bases lining up with TRBD1. This CDR3 contains 12 residues. After removal of 6 bases from V and 6 bases from J, the junction contained 4 bases not matched to a gene. CDR1 MNHEY and CDR2 SVGAGI come from the germline V gene. Here the CDR3 reads CASSRTGSEQYF. In nucleotides, the CDR3 is TGTGCCAGCAGCCGGACAGGGAGCGAGCAGTACTTC.

The rearrangement uses TRBV28 and TRBJ2-2; D is unclear. The CDR3 runs 13 residues. Per germline, CDR1 MDHEN and CDR2 SYDVKM. Trimming removed 7 bases from V and 1 base from J, with 7 bases in between. CDR3 DNA sequence: TGTGCCAGCAACAACCTGAACACCGGGGAGCTGTTTTTT. Its protein is CASNNLNTGELFF.

This rearrangement joins TRBV28 to TRBJ1-3, with TRBD1 identical over 8 bases. V lost 0 bases to trimming and J lost 2 bases; unmatched junction nucleotides: 0. This CDR3 is 15 amino acids long. Germline CDR1 is MDHEN and CDR2 is SYDVKM. Here the CDR3 reads CASSLWTGAGNTIYF. The DNA for the CDR3 is TGTGCCAGCAGTTTATGGACAGGGGCTGGAAACACCATATATTTT.

This chain joins TRBV19 and TRBJ2-6, with D tentatively TRBD1 (5 bases). The germline V gene encodes CDR1 LNHDA and CDR2 SQIVND (reference sequence). Trimming stripped 11 bases from V and 0 bases from J, with 20 bases between. The CDR3 covers 17 residues. The CDR3 nucleotides read TGTGCCGTTAAAGGGCAGGGCCAACTCTCTGGGGCCAACGTCCTGACTTTC. Translation: CAVKGQGQLSGANVLTF.

V and J are TRBV19 and TRBJ2-7; D possibly corresponds to TRBD1 (7 bases). Germline V lookup: CDR1 LNHDA, CDR2 SQIVND (reference sequence). This CDR3 region has 15 residues. The V end lost 6 bases, the J end lost 6 bases, and 21 bases lay between the germline ends. As DNA, the CDR3 is TGTGCCAGTAGCGAGGGGGCTACTAGCTCCGGCGAGCAGTACTTC. This codes for CASSEGATSSGEQYF.

This clone was detected only once. This chain uses TRBV9 with TRBJ2-7; TRBD1 aligns across 11 bases. CDR1 is SGDLS, CDR2 YYNGEE, per germline. The CDR3 is 14 amino acids. V shed 3 bases and J 6 bases; nucleotides not matched to a gene: 5. CDR3 coding DNA: TGTGCCAGCAGCGCGGGGACAGGGGGGCTCGAGCAGTACTTC. It translates to CASSAGTGGLEQYF.

This sequence joins TRBV2 and TRBJ1-2; 9 nucleotides align to TRBD1. The CDR3 covers 15 residues. The V gene's germline CDR1 is SNHLY and CDR2 FYNNEI. V lost 6 bases, J lost 4 bases, and 9 bases stayed unmatched. CDR3: CASSEGQGEFYGYTF. CDR3 DNA sequence: TGTGCCAGCAGCGAGGGACAGGGAGAATTCTATGGCTACACCTTC.

This chain connects TRBV10-2 to TRBJ2-7, with TRBD2 matching 7 bases. The CDR3 is 14 residues long. V lost 5 bases and J lost 3; bases outside the gene matches: 7. Per the germline V gene, CDR1 is WSHSY and CDR2 is SAAADI. CDR3 bases: TGCGCCAGCAGTTTTGCGGGAGCCGGCTACGAGCAGTACTTC. Protein: CASSFAGAGYEQYF.

The V gene is TRBV7-2, the J gene TRBJ1-5; 8 bases are shared with TRBD1. The CDR3 runs 15 residues. Germline V CDR1 and CDR2: SGHTA, FQGNSA. V lost 0 bases, J lost 2 bases, and 0 bases stayed unmatched. CDR3 sequence reads: CASSLADRGNQPQHF. For the CDR3, the DNA is TGTGCCAGCAGCTTAGCGGACAGGGGCAATCAGCCCCAGCATTTT.

V and J are TRBV19 and TRBJ1-5; D might be TRBD1 (6 bases). CDR1 and CDR2 from the germline V gene are LNHDA and SQIVND (reference sequence). This CDR3 region has 15 residues. V was pared by 3 bases and J by 0 bases, with 9 bases between. CDR3 in amino acids: CASSMDSYSNQPQHF. The CDR3 DNA sequence: TGTGCCAGTAGTATGGACAGCTATAGCAATCAGCCCCAGCATTTT.